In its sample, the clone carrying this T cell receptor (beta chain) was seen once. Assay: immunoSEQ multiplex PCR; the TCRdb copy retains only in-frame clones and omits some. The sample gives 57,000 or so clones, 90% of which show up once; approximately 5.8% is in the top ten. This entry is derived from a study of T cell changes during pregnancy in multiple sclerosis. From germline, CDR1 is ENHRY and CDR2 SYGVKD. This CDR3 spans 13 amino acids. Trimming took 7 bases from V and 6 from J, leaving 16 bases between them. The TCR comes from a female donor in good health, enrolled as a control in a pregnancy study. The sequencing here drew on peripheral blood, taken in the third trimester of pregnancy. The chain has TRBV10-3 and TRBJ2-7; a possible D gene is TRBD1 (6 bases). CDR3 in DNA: TGTGCCATCACCCGGGACACACCAGGCGAGCAGTACTTC. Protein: CAITRDTPGEQYF.